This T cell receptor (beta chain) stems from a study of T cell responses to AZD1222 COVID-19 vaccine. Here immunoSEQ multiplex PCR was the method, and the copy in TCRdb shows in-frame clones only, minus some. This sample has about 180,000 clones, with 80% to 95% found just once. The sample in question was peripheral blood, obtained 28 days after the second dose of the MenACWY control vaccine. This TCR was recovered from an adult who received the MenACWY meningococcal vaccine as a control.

The CDR3 is CASSQIAITDTQYF. The CDR3 DNA is TGTGCCAGCAGCCAAATAGCCATTACAGATACGCAGTATTTT. J is TRBJ2-3 and V is TRBV3-1 (or the pseudogene TRBV3-2), with unresolved D. Trimming took 2 bases from V and 3 from J, leaving 9 bases between them. Looked up from germline, CDR1 is LGHDT and CDR2 is YNNKEL (reference sequence). The CDR3 length is 14 residues.